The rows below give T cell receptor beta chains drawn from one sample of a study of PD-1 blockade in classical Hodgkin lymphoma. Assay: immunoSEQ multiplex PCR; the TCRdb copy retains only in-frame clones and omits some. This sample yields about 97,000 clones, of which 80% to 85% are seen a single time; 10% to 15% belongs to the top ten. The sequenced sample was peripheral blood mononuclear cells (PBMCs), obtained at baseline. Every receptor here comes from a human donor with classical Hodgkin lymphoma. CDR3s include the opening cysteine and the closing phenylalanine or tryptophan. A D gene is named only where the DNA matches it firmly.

CASSPRGGSASYNEQFF,TRBV19,TRBD2
CASSWTGGTNEKLFF,TRBV28,TRBD1
CARTRTQYF,TRBV27,.
CASSPRWTEGGYTF,TRBV19,.
CASSLGGGVMGEQYF,TRBV5-4,.
CASSLTGGEETQYF,TRBV7-3,.
CASSAPGLGDPGNTIYF,TRBV28,.
CASSIETGFSGYTF,TRBV19,TRBD1
CASSTLAGENEKLFF,TRBV7-6,.
CASSSGQGNYGYTF,TRBV18,TRBD1
CASSPKWTIFCRWHQPQHF,TRBV14,.
CASRTTGKTEAFF,TRBV2,.
CASSQRSGMREYADTQYF,TRBV4-2,TRBD2
CAISERGSNEKLFF,TRBV10-3,.
CASSFNNGNTEAFF,TRBV7-2,.
CASSFLRGLAANNEQFF,TRBV19,TRBD2
CASSQDGYGQLEAFF,TRBV4-2,.
CASSSEGRGTGELFF,TRBV5-1,.
CAISDYRSGRNAYEQYF,TRBV10-3,TRBD2
CASRQGLWDTQYF,TRBV28,TRBD1
CASIGGPTDTQYF,TRBV28,.
CATAGSGNHEQFF,TRBV27,TRBD2
CASSHGKGLAGGNQETQYF,TRBV5-1,TRBD2
CSVSLARWNEQFF,TRBV29-1,.
CASSPRRAERTDTQYF,TRBV27,.
CASSFLSEYNEQFF,TRBV27,.
CASSVATGFPGGNTIYF,TRBV9,.
CASSSTARNTEAFF,TRBV5-1,.
CASSELAGGTLRNEQFF,TRBV6-4,TRBD2
CSVLPGLATQETQYF,TRBV29-1,TRBD2
CASSSSETEQFF,TRBV5-6,.
CASSLLRTSGAQETQYF,TRBV7-6,TRBD2
CASSSPPGSGGQPQHF,TRBV28,.
CASTNHLDPRDEQYF,TRBV19,.
CASQLAGVIDTQYF,TRBV5-1,TRBD2
CASSPGSGAEQYF,TRBV7-3,.
CASSLVGGQGAGNQPQHF,TRBV7-2,TRBD1
CASRLAGGSYNEQFF,TRBV6-1,TRBD2
CASSSGAGGRQETQYF,TRBV7-9,.
CAISESGRGGSNQPQHF,TRBV10-3,.
CASSVRPSGIQETQYF,TRBV9,TRBD2
CASSALAGTATYEQYF,TRBV6-1,.
CASSRASGSLETQYF,TRBV19,TRBD2
CASSDTISSAYNEQFF,TRBV6-4,.
CASSLEGRNTEAFF,TRBV5-5,.
CASSSRRDSNQPQHF,TRBV28,.
CASSPETPSGNEQFF,TRBV18,.
CASSGQDDQPQHF,TRBV6-1,.
CASSFGTETYGYTF,TRBV28,.
CASSSQSPLHF,TRBV5-6,.
CSVEELAGVWDTQYF,TRBV29-1,TRBD2
CAISRQDYEQYF,TRBV10-3,.
CASTPGERYNEQFF,TRBV5-1,.
CAWKREKLFF,TRBV30,.
CASSLGRDEKLFF,TRBV5-1,.
CASSRGPESTTYGYTF,TRBV19,.